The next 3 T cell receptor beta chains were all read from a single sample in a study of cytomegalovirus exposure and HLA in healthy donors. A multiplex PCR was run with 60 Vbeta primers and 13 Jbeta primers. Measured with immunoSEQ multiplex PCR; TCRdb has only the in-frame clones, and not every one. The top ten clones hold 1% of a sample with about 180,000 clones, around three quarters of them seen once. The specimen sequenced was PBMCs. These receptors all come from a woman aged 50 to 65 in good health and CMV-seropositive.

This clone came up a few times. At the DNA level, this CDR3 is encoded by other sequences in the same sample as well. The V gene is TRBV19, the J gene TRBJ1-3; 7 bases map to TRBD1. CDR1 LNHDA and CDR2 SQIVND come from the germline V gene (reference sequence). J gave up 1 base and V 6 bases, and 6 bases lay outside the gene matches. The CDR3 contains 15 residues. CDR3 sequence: CASSVGQPSGNTIYF. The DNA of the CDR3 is TGTGCCAGTAGCGTGGGACAGCCTTCTGGAAACACCATATATTTT.

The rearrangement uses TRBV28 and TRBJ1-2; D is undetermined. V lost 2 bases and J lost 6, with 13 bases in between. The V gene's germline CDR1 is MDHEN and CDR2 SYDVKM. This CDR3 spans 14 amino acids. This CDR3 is CASSLTIVSHGYTF. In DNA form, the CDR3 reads TGTGCCAGCAGTTTAACGATAGTATCGCATGGCTACACCTTC.

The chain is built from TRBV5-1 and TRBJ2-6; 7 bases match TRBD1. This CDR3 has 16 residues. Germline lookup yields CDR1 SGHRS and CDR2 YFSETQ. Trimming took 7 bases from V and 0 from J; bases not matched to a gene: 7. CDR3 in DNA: TGCGCCAGCCAACAGGGGTCCGGCTCTGGGGCCAACGTCCTGACTTTC. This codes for CASQQGSGSGANVLTF. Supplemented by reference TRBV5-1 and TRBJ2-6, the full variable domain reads KAGVTQTPRYLIKTRGQQVTLSCSPISGHRSVSWYQQTPGQGLQFLFEYFSETQRNKGNFPGRFSGRQFSNSRSEMNVSTLELGDSALYLCASQQGSGSGANVLTFGAGSRLTVL.